This T cell receptor beta chain is drawn from a study of response to subunit inactivated influenza vaccine. Notes on the study in general: That few new T cells are recruited by each seasonal influenza vaccination was the authors' suggestion.

In TCRdb, the RT-PCR reads were re-called with MiXCR into one record per CDR3 protein. The data show 500,000 or so distinct CDR3 sequences, approximately 16% seen once. A note on this clonotype: Its matching antigen is unknown.

Germline loops: CDR1 SGHRS, CDR2 YFSETQ. This CDR3 spans 13 amino acids. V was clipped by 5 bases and J by 9 bases, with 16 bases between them. The sample consisted of CD4+ T cells sorted from PBMCs, taken roughly 24 months after vaccination. The chain combines TRBV5-1 with TRBJ2-3, with D possibly being TRBD2 (5 bases). The TCR sequence derives from a man aged 50-75 years who received an inactivated influenza vaccine. CDR3 sequence: CASRSGPEGTQYF. The CDR3 DNA sequence: TGCGCCAGCAGATCCGGGCCAGAGGGCACGCAGTATTTT.